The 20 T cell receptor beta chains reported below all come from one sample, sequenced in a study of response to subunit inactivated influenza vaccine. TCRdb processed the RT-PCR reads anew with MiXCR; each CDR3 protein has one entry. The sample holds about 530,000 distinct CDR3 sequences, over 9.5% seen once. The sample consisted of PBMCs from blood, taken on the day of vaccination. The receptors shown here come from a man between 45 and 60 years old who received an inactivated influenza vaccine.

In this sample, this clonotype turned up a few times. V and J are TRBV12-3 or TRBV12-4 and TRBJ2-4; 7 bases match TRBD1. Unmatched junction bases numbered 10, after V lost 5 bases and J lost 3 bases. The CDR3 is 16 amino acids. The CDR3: CASSVTGASDKNIQYF. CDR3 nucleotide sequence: TGTGCCAGCAGTGTTACAGGGGCCTCTGACAAAAACATTCAGTACTTC.

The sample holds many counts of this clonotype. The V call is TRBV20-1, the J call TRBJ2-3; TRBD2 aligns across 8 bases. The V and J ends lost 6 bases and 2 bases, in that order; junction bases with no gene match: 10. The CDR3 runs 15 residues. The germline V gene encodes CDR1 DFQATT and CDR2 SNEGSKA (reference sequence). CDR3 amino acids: CSALKVAGFTDTQYF. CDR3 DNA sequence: TGCAGTGCCCTGAAAGTAGCGGGGTTCACAGATACGCAGTATTTT.

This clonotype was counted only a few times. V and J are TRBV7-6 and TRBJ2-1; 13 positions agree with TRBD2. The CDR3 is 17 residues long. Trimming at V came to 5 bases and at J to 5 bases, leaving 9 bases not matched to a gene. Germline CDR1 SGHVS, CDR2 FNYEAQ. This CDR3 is CASSPPAGTSGDNEQFF. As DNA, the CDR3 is TGTGCCAGCAGCCCTCCCGCCGGGACTAGCGGGGACAATGAGCAGTTCTTC.

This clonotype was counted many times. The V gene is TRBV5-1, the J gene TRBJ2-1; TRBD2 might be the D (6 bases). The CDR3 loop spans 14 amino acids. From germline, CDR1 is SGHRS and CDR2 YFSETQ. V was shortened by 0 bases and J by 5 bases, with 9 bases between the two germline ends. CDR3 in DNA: TGCGCCAGCAGCTTGGACCGGGGGAACAATGAGCAGTTCTTC. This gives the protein CASSLDRGNNEQFF.

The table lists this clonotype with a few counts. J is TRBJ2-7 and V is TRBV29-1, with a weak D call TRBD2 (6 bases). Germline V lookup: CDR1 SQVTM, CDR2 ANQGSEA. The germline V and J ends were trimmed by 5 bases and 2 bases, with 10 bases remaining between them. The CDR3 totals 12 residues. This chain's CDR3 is CSVLEGTYEQYF. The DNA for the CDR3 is TGCAGCGTTTTGGAGGGGACCTACGAGCAGTACTTC.

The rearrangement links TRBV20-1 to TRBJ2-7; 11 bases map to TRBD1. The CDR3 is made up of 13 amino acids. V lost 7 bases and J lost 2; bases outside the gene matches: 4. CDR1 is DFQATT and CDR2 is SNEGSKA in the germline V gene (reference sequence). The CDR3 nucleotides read TGCAGTGGGACAGGGGGCTATACCTACGAGCAGTACTTC. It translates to CSGTGGYTYEQYF.

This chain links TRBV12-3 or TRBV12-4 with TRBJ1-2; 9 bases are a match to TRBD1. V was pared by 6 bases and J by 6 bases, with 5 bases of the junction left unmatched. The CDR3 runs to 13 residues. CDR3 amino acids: CASSGTGIDGYTF. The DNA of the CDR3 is TGTGCCAGCAGCGGGACAGGGATAGATGGCTACACCTTC.

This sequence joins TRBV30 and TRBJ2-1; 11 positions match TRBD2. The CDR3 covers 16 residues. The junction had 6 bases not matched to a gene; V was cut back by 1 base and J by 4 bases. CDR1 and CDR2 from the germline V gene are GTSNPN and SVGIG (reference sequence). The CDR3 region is CAWSGGTSGDYNEQFF. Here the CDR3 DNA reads TGTGCCTGGAGTGGAGGGACTAGCGGAGATTACAATGAGCAGTTCTTC.

As DNA, the CDR3 is TGCGCCAGCAGCTTCAGGGGGAGTCCCTCAGAAAAACTGTTTTTT. Residues: CASSFRGSPSEKLFF. The chain couples TRBV5-1 to TRBJ1-4, with 7 bases lining up with TRBD1. CDR3 length: 15 residues. V lost 2 bases to trimming and J lost 8 bases; unmatched junction nucleotides: 9. Germline assignment: CDR1 SGHRS and CDR2 YFSETQ. Full variable domain (outside the CDR3, taken from reference TRBV5-1 and TRBJ1-4): KAGVTQTPRYLIKTRGQQVTLSCSPISGHRSVSWYQQTPGQGLQFLFEYFSETQRNKGNFPGRFSGRQFSNSRSEMNVSTLELGDSALYLCASSFRGSPSEKLFFGSGTQLSVL.

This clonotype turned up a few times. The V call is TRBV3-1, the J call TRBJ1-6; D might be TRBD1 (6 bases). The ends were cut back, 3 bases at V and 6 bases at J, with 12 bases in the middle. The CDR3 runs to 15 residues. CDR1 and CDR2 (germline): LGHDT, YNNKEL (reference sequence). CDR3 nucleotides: TGTGCCAGCAGCCAGCGTCCGGGGGCTAATTCACCCCTCCACTTT. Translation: CASSQRPGANSPLHF.

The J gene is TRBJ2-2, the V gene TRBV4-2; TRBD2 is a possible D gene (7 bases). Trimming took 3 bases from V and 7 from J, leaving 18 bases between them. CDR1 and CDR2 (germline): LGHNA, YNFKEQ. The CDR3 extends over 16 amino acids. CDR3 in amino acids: CASSHGGGAQDGELFF. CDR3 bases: TGTGCCAGCAGCCACGGAGGGGGGGCGCAGGACGGGGAGCTGTTTTTT.

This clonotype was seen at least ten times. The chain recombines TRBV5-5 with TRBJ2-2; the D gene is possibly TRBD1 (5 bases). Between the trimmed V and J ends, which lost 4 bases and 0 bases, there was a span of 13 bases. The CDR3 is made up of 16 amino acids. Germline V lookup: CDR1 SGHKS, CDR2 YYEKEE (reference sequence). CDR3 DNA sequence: TGTGCCAGCAGCGATATCAGGGAAACGAACACCGGGGAGCTGTTTTTT. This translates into CASSDIRETNTGELFF.

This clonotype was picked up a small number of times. The CDR3 DNA sequence: TGTGCCAGCAGTGGGGGACTAGCGGGGGTTCTAGATACGCAGTATTTT. This encodes CASSGGLAGVLDTQYF. The rearrangement joins TRBV6-1 to TRBJ2-3; TRBD2 agrees at 14 bases. CDR3 length: 16 residues. The V gene end was trimmed by 4 bases and the J gene end by 5 bases; junction bases not matched to a gene: 5. Germline loops: CDR1 MNHNS, CDR2 SASEGT.

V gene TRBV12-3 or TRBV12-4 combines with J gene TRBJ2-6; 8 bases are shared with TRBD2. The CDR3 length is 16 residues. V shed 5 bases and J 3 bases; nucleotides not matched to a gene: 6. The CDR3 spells CASSRGGGNGANVLTF. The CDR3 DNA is TGTGCCAGCAGTCGGGGGGGTGGAAATGGGGCCAACGTCCTGACTTTC.

The CDR3 loop is CAWNRQTYNEQFF. CDR3 coding DNA: TGTGCCTGGAACCGACAGACCTACAATGAGCAGTTCTTC. The chain has TRBV30 and TRBJ2-1; a weak D match, TRBD1 (5 bases). Per the germline V gene, CDR1 is GTSNPN and CDR2 is SVGIG (reference sequence). The CDR3 is made up of 13 amino acids. Trimming left V 4 bases short and J 2 bases short, with 9 bases between.

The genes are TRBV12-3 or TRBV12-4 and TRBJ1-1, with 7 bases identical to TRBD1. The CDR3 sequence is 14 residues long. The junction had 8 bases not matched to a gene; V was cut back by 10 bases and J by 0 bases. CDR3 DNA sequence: TGTGCCACCCTAGTGGGACAGCTGAACACTGAAGCTTTCTTT. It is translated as CATLVGQLNTEAFF.

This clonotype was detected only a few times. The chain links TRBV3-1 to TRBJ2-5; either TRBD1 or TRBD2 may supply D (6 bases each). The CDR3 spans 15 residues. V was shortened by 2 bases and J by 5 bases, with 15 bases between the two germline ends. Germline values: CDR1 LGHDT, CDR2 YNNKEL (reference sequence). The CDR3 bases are TGTGCCAGCAGCCAAAATTTGGGGGGCGACGAGACCCAGTACTTC. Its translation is CASSQNLGGDETQYF.

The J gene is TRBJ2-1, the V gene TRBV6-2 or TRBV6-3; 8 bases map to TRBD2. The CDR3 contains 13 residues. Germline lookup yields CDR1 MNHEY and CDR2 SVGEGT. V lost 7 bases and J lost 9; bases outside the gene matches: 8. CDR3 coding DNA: TGTGCCAGCATGGGGGCGGGAGGAGTTGAGCAGTTCTTC. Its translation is CASMGAGGVEQFF.

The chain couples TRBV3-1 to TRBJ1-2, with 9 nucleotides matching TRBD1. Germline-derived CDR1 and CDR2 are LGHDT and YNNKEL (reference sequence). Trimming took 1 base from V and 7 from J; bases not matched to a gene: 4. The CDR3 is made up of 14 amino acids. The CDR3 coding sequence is TGTGCCAGCAGCCAAGGGGGACAGGGAGGTGGCTACACCTTC. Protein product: CASSQGGQGGGYTF.

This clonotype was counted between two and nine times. The CDR3 DNA follows: TGTGCCAGCAGCCTAGATGCTCATGATACGCAGTATTTT. Protein product: CASSLDAHDTQYF. The chain employs TRBV4-2 and TRBJ2-3; D is unresolved. CDR3 length: 13 amino acids. Trimming took off 4 bases at V and 6 bases at J, with 11 bases between the two ends. Per germline, CDR1 LGHNA and CDR2 YNFKEQ.